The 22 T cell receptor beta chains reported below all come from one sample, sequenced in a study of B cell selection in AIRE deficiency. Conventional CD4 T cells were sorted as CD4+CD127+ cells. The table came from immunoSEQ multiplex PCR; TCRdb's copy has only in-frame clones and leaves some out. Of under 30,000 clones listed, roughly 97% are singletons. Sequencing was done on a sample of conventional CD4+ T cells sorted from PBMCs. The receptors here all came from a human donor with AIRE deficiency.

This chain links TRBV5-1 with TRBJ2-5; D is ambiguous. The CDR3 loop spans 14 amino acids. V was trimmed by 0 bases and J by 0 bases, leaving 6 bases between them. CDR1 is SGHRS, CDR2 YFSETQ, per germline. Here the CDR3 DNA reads TGCGCCAGCAGCTTGGCGGTCAACCAAGAGACCCAGTACTTC. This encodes CASSLAVNQETQYF.

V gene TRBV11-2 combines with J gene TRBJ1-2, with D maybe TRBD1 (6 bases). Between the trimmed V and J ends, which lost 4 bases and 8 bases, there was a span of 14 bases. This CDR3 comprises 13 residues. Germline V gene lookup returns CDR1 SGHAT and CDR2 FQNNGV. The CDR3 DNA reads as TGTGCCAGCAGCTCAACAGGGTTTAGCGGCTACACCTTC. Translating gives CASSSTGFSGYTF.

The CDR3 loop is CASSPPTGTSGYNEQFF. The CDR3, as DNA: TGTGCCAGCAGCCCGCCCACCGGGACTAGCGGTTACAATGAGCAGTTCTTC. The gene calls are TRBV5-4 and TRBJ2-1, with TRBD2 matching 11 bases. CDR3 length: 17 amino acids. With V trimmed by 4 bases and J by 4 bases, 10 bases remained unmatched. Germline V gene lookup returns CDR1 SGHNT and CDR2 YYREEE (reference sequence).

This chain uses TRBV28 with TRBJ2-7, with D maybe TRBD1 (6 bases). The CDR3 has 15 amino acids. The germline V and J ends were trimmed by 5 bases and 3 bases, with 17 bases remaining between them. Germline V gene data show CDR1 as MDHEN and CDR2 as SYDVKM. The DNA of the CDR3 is TGTGCCAGCAGTCCCCCAGGGGTCTCAATCTACGAGCAGTACTTC. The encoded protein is CASSPPGVSIYEQYF.

The CDR3 sequence: CASSLEPYEQYF. The CDR3 DNA reads TGTGCCAGCAGTTTAGAGCCCTACGAGCAGTACTTC. The gene calls are TRBV28 and TRBJ2-7; D remains unclear. This CDR3 is 12 amino acids long. The germline gives CDR1 MDHEN, CDR2 SYDVKM. Trimming cost V 2 bases and J 2 bases, with 4 bases left between them.

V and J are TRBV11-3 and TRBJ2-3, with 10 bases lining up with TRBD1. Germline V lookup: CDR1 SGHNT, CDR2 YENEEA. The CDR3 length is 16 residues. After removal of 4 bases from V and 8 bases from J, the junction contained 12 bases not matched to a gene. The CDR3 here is CASSSRQGAGRGTQYF. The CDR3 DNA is TGTGCCAGCAGCTCCAGACAGGGGGCAGGCCGGGGTACGCAGTATTTT.

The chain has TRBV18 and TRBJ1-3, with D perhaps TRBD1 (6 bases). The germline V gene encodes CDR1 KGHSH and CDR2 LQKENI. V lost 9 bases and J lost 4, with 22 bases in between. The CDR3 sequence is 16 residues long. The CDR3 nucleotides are TGTGCCAGTGCCAGGGGTCCGGGACTGCAAGGAAACACCATATATTTT. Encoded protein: CASARGPGLQGNTIYF.

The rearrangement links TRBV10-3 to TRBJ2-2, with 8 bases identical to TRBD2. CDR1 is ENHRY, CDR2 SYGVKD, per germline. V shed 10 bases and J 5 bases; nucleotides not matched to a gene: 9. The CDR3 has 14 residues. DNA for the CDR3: TGTGCCACTGCATTCGGGAGGGATACCGGGGAGCTGTTTTTT. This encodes CATAFGRDTGELFF.

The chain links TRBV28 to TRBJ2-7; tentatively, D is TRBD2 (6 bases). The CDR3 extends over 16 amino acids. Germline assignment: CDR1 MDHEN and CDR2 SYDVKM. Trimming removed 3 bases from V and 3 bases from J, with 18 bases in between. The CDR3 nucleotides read TGTGCCAGCAGTTTCCGGGGGTGGGGACCCCGCTACGAGCAGTACTTC. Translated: CASSFRGWGPRYEQYF.

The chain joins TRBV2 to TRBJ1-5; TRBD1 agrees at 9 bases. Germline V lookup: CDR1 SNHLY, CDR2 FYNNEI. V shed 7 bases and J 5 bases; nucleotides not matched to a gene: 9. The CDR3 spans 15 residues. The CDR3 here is CASKRGQGPYQPQHF. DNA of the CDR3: TGTGCCAGCAAGAGGGGACAGGGACCTTATCAGCCCCAGCATTTT.

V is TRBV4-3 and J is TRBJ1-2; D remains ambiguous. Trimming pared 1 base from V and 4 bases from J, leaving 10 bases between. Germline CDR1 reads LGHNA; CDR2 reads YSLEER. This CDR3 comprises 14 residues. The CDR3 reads CASSQVTGFYGYTF. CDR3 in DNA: TGCGCCAGCAGCCAAGTGACGGGCTTCTATGGCTACACCTTC.

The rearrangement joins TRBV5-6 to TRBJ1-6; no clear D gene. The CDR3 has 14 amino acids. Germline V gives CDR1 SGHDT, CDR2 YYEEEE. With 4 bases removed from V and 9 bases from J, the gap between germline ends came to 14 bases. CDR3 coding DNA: TGTGCCAGCAGCGGTGACATGGTCGGTTCACCCCTCCACTTT. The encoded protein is CASSGDMVGSPLHF.

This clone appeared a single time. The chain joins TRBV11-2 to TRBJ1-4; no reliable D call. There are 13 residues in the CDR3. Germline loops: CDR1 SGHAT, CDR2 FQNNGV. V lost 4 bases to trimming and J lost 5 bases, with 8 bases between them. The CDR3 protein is CASSYVVNEKLFF. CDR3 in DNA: TGTGCCAGCAGCTATGTGGTAAATGAAAAACTGTTTTTT.

DNA for the CDR3: TGTGCCAGCAATAGGTTCATGAACACTGAAGCTTTCTTT. Translation gives CASNRFMNTEAFF. The chain couples TRBV7-9 to TRBJ1-1, with unresolved D. The CDR3 runs to 13 residues. Between the trimmed V and J ends, which lost 7 bases and 0 bases, there was a span of 9 bases. Germline CDR1 SEHNR, CDR2 FQNEAQ (reference sequence). Looking up the rest from reference TRBV7-9 and TRBJ1-1 gives the full variable domain: DTGVSQNPRHKITKRGQNVTFRCDPISEHNRLYWYRQTLGQGPEFLTYFQNEAQLEKSRLLSDRFSAERPKGSFSTLEIQRTEQGDSAMYLCASNRFMNTEAFFGQGTRLTVV.

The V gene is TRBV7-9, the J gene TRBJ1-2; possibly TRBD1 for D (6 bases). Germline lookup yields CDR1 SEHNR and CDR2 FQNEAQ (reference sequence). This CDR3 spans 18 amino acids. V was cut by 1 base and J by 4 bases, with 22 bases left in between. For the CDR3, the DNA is TGTGCCAGCAGCTTAGTGGGGGACAAGAACTTCCGCCGCTATGGCTACACCTTC. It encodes CASSLVGDKNFRRYGYTF.

The DNA of the CDR3 is TGTGCCAGCAGTTTAAATGGGGGCCGGCAGTTCTTC. Amino acids: CASSLNGGRQFF. This rearrangement joins TRBV28 to TRBJ2-1, with TRBD1 as a possible D gene (6 bases). The V end was cut by 2 bases, the J end by 12 bases, with 11 bases between. This CDR3 region has 12 residues. The V gene's germline CDR1 is MDHEN and CDR2 SYDVKM.

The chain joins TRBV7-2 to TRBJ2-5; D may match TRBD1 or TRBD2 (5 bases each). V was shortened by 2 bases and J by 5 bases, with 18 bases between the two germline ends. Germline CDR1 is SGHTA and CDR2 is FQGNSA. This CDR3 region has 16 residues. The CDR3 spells CASSLSRGPPGETQYF. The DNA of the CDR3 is TGTGCCAGCAGCTTATCGAGGGGACCACCGGGGGAGACCCAGTACTTC.

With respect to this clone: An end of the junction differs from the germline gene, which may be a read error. This CDR3 reads CASSLVSPQEIQYF. The CDR3 DNA reads as TGCGCCAGCAGCTTGGTGAGTCCGCAAGAGATCCAGTACTTC. J is TRBJ2-5 and V is TRBV5-1, with D unresolved. CDR3 length: 14 residues. Germline values: CDR1 SGHRS, CDR2 YFSETQ.

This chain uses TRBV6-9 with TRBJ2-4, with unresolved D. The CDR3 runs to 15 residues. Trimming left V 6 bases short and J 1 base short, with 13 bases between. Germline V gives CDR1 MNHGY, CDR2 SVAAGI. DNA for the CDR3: TGTGCCAGCAGACGGATCCATGCGGCCAAAAACATTCAGTACTTC. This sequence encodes CASRRIHAAKNIQYF.

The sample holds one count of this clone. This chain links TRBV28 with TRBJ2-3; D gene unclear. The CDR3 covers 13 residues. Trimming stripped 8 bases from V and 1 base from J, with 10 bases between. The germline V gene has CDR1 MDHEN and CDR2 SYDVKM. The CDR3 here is CASGLPGTDTQYF. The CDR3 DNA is TGTGCCAGCGGGCTACCGGGCACAGATACGCAGTATTTT.

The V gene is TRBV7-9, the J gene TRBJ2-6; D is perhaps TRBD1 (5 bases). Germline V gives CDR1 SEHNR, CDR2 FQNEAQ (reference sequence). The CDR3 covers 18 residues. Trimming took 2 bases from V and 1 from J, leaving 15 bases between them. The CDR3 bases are TGTGCCAGCAGCTTATGGCAGGGAATCTCTTCTGGGGCCAACGTCCTGACTTTC. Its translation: CASSLWQGISSGANVLTF.

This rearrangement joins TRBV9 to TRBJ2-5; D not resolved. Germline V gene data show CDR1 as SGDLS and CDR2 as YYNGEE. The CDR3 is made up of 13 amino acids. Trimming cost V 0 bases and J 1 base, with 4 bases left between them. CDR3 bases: TGTGCCAGCAGCGTAGCCTCCCAAGAGACCCAGTACTTC. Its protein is CASSVASQETQYF.